The 16 T cell receptor beta chains reported below all come from one sample, sequenced in a study of T cell responses to AZD1222 COVID-19 vaccine. The data were produced by immunoSEQ multiplex PCR, yet TCRdb's version contains in-frame clones alone and is incomplete. The sample lists about 39,000 clones, about nine tenths occurring once. The sample in question was peripheral blood, obtained 28 days after the second AZD1222 dose. These receptors all come from an adult who received the AZD1222 COVID-19 vaccine.

The chain is built from TRBV19 and TRBJ1-5; TRBD1 matches at 7 bases. Germline values: CDR1 LNHDA, CDR2 SQIVND (reference sequence). The CDR3 covers 14 residues. J gave up 4 bases and V 6 bases, and 6 bases lay outside the gene matches. Here the CDR3 DNA reads TGTGCCAGTAGGCCGGGACAGCAAAATCAGCCCCAGCATTTT. Its translation is CASRPGQQNQPQHF.

The chain joins TRBV20-1 to TRBJ2-6; tentative D call: TRBD2 (5 bases). This CDR3 spans 16 amino acids. Between the trimmed V and J ends, which lost 3 bases and 2 bases, there was a span of 14 bases. The germline CDR1 and CDR2 sequences are DFQATT and SNEGSKA (reference sequence). The CDR3 sequence: CSASGRGSTGANVLTF. CDR3 in DNA: TGCAGTGCTAGTGGACGGGGAAGCACTGGGGCCAACGTCCTGACTTTC.

This sequence joins TRBV27 and TRBJ1-3, with D perhaps TRBD1 (6 bases). CDR3 length equals 15 residues. The V end lost 5 bases, the J end lost 2 bases, and 13 bases lay between the germline ends. From germline, CDR1 is MNHEY and CDR2 SMNVEV (reference sequence). CDR3 amino acids: CASSDSTGAGNTIYF. The CDR3, as DNA: TGTGCCAGCAGTGACTCGACAGGAGCTGGAAACACCATATATTTT.

This clone was seen just once. This chain connects TRBV2 to TRBJ1-5, with D uncertain. The CDR3 covers 13 residues. The V end lost 6 bases, the J end lost 4 bases, and 10 bases lay between the germline ends. The germline gives CDR1 SNHLY, CDR2 FYNNEI. This CDR3 is CASRRVGNQPQHF. In nucleotides, the CDR3 is TGTGCCAGCAGGAGGGTGGGAAATCAGCCCCAGCATTTT.

The genes are TRBV28 and TRBJ1-3, with D tentatively TRBD1 (6 bases). Trimming shortened V by 7 bases and J by 4 bases, and 14 bases separated the two germline ends. CDR3 length: 14 residues. Germline values: CDR1 MDHEN, CDR2 SYDVKM. The CDR3 here is CASIQQGSGNTIYF. In nucleotides, the CDR3 is TGTGCCAGCATTCAACAGGGATCAGGAAACACCATATATTTT.

The chain combines TRBV29-1 with TRBJ2-7; no clear D. The germline V gene encodes CDR1 SQVTM and CDR2 ANQGSEA. The ends were cut back, 7 bases at V and 5 bases at J, with 12 bases in the middle. The CDR3 runs to 11 residues. The CDR3 DNA reads TGCAGCGCCTCAAATGAGGACGAGCAGTACTTC. It translates to CSASNEDEQYF.

This sequence joins TRBV11-2 and TRBJ2-1; 12 bases agree with TRBD2. Trimming cost V 3 bases and J 4 bases; bases outside gene matches: 1. The CDR3 length is 15 residues. Per the germline V gene, CDR1 is SGHAT and CDR2 is FQNNGV. The CDR3 DNA reads TGTGCCAGCAGCTTGGGGACTAGCGGGTACAATGAGCAGTTCTTC. It codes for CASSLGTSGYNEQFF.

The gene calls are TRBV2 and TRBJ1-4; D remains unclear. Germline V gene sequence: CDR1 SNHLY, CDR2 FYNNEI. The CDR3 sequence is 14 residues long. The germline V and J ends were trimmed by 5 bases and 8 bases, with 15 bases remaining between them. CDR3 sequence reads: CASSINLAREKLFF. The CDR3 DNA sequence: TGTGCCAGCAGTATCAACCTCGCGCGAGAAAAACTGTTTTTT. The complete variable domain, with remaining parts taken from reference TRBV2 and TRBJ1-4, reads EPEVTQTPSHQVTQMGQEVILRCVPISNHLYFYWYRQILGQKVEFLVSFYNNEISEKSEIFDDQFSVERPDGSNFTLKIRSTKLEDSAMYFCASSINLAREKLFFGSGTQLSVL.

The genes are TRBV6-5 and TRBJ1-1; TRBD1 matches 7 bases. CDR3 length: 12 residues. Trimming took 7 bases from V and 4 from J; bases not matched to a gene: 3. The germline V gene encodes CDR1 MNHEY and CDR2 SVGAGI. The chain's CDR3 is CASISGGTEAFF. The CDR3 DNA reads TGTGCCAGCATTTCAGGGGGCACTGAAGCTTTCTTT.

The J gene is TRBJ1-2, the V gene TRBV7-2; the D is unclear. V was clipped by 1 base and J by 0 bases, with 9 bases between them. This CDR3 has 15 residues. In germline, CDR1 is SGHTA, CDR2 FQGNSA. The CDR3, as DNA: TGTGCCAGCAGCTTAGAGGCGGTCGCTAACTATGGCTACACCTTC. Its translation: CASSLEAVANYGYTF.

The V gene is TRBV10-3, the J gene TRBJ1-4, with D perhaps matching TRBD1 (5 bases). The CDR3 sequence is 15 residues long. Deletions cut 0 bases from V and 4 bases from J, with 9 bases between. CDR1 is ENHRY and CDR2 is SYGVKD in the germline V gene. CDR3 DNA: TGTGCCATCAGTGAGTCGTGGGGGAATAATGAAAAACTGTTTTTT. It translates to CAISESWGNNEKLFF.

The CDR3 nucleotides are TGTGCCAGCAGCTTGGGGGAGGTCCTCTCCTACGAGCAGTACTTC. Translated: CASSLGEVLSYEQYF. This rearrangement joins TRBV5-6 to TRBJ2-7, with D possibly matching TRBD2 (6 bases). Trimming removed 0 bases from V and 0 bases from J, with 10 bases in between. The length of the CDR3 is 15 residues. The germline V gene has CDR1 SGHDT and CDR2 YYEEEE.

The J gene is TRBJ2-7, the V gene TRBV5-5; D perhaps matches TRBD1 (7 bases). The V gene lost 2 bases and the J gene lost 6 bases, with 18 bases spanning the gap. Per germline, CDR1 SGHKS and CDR2 YYEKEE (reference sequence). This CDR3 is built from 15 residues. CDR3 bases: TGTGCCAGCAGCTTTACAGGGTCAGGGGGGAGCGAGCAGTACTTC. It encodes CASSFTGSGGSEQYF. Full variable domain (outside the CDR3, taken from reference TRBV5-5 and TRBJ2-7): DAGVTQSPTHLIKTRGQQVTLRCSPISGHKSVSWYQQVLGQGPQFIFQYYEKEERGRGNFPDRFSARQFPNYSSELNVNALLLGDSALYLCASSFTGSGGSEQYFGPGTRLTVT.

The rearrangement joins TRBV7-3 to TRBJ1-1; D might be TRBD1 (5 bases). Looked up from germline, CDR1 is SGHTA and CDR2 is FQGTGA. The CDR3 is 13 residues long. Trimming pared 8 bases from V and 1 base from J, leaving 11 bases between. CDR3 coding DNA: TGTGCCAGCGGACGGGGGGAGAACACTGAAGCTTTCTTT. As protein: CASGRGENTEAFF.

The rearrangement links TRBV18 to TRBJ1-4; possibly TRBD1 for D (6 bases). Looked up from germline, CDR1 is KGHSH and CDR2 is LQKENI. The V gene lost 4 bases and the J gene lost 8 bases, with 17 bases spanning the gap. CDR3 length: 15 residues. In DNA form, the CDR3 reads TGTGCCAGCTCACTACGACAGGCCCAAGGGGAAAAACTGTTTTTT. As protein: CASSLRQAQGEKLFF. Using reference TRBV18 and TRBJ1-4 for the parts outside the CDR3, the full variable domain is NAGVMQNPRHLVRRRGQEARLRCSPMKGHSHVYWYRQLPEEGLKFMVYLQKENIIDESGMPKERFSAEFPKEGPSILRIQQVVRGDSAAYFCASSLRQAQGEKLFFGSGTQLSVL.

This clone appeared a few times. The genes are TRBV6-5 and TRBJ2-2; D could derive from TRBD1 or TRBD2 (5 bases each). V lost 7 bases and J 1 base, leaving 13 bases between the germline ends. The germline V gene has CDR1 MNHEY and CDR2 SVGAGI. CDR3 length: 15 amino acids. The CDR3 reads CASTSRGRNTGELFF. The DNA of the CDR3 is TGTGCCAGCACCTCCCGGGGCCGGAACACCGGGGAGCTGTTTTTT.